This TCR beta chain was identified in a study of shared clonotypes between healthy human individuals. The wider study: Every donor yielded three CD4 naive, three CD4 memory, two CD8 naive and one CD8 memory plate. General study results and limits: Naive CD4 clonotype sharing across several donors was 5% to 6%. Blood alone was sampled, and tissue repertoires likely differ.

For sorted subsets, approximately 180 ng DNA per replicate equaled tens of thousands of T cell genomes. Repertoires were generated with immunoSEQ multiplex PCR, while TCRdb's copy carries only in-frame clones and drops some. The table records about 2.2 million clones, under 95% of them present only once. This clone was seen just once. The target antigen is unknown. CD45RO-negative CD8 cells positively selected for CCR7 made up the naive population, which excluded terminally differentiated effector memory CD45RA+ cells. This receptor was obtained from a man aged 18 to 29 in good health. Some clones in this sample may be carry-over from other donors' samples. Sequencing was done on a sample of naive CD8+ T cells from PBMCs.

In nucleotides, the CDR3 is TGTGCCAGCAGTTTATCCAGGGGCGAACAAAACTATGGCTACACCTTC. It codes for CASSLSRGEQNYGYTF. This sequence joins TRBV27 and TRBJ1-2, with a possible D match to TRBD1 (6 bases). V gave up 0 bases and J gave up 2 bases, with 13 bases separating them. CDR1 and CDR2 from the germline V gene are MNHEY and SMNVEV (reference sequence). CDR3 length equals 16 residues.